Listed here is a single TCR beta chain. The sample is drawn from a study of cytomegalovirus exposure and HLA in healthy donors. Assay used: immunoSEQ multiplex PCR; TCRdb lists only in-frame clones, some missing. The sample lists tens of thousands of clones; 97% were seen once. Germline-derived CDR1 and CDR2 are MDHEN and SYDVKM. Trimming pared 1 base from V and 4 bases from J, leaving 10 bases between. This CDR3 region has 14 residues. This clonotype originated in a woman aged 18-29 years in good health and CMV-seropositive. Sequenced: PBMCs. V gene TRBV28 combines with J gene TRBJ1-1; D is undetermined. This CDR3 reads CASSLSGGATEAFF. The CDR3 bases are TGTGCCAGCAGTTTATCAGGTGGCGCCACTGAAGCTTTCTTT.